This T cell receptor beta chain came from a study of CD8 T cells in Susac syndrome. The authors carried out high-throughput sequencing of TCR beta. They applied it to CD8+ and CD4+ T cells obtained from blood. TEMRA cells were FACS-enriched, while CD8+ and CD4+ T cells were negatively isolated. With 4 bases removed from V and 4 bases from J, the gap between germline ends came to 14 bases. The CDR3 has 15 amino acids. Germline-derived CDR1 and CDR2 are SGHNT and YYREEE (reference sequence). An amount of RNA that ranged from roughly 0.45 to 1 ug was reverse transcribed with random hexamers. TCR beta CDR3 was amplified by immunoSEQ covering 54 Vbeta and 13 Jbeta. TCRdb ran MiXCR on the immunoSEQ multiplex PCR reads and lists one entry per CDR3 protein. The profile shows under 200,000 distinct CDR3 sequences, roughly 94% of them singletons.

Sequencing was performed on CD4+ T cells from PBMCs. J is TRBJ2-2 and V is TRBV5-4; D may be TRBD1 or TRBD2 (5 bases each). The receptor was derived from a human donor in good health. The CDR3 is CASSIRSGGTGELFF. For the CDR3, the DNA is TGTGCCAGCAGCATTCGCAGTGGGGGCACCGGGGAGCTGTTTTTT.